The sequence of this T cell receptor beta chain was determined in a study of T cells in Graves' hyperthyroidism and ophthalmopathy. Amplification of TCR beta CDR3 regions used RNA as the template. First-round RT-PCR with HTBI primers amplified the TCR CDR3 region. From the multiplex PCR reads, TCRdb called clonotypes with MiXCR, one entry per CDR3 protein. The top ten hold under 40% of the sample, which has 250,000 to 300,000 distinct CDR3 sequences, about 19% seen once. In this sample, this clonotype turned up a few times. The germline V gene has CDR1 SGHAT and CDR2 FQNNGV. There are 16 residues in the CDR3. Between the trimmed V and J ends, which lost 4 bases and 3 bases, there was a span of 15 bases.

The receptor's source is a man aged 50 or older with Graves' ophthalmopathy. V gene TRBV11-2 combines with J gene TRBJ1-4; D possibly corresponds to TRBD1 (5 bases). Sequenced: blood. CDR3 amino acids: CASSSTSQGANEKLFF. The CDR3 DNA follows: TGTGCCAGCAGCTCAACGTCCCAAGGGGCTAATGAAAAACTGTTTTTT. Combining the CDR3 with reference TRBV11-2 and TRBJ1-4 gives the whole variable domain EAGVAQSPRYKIIEKRQSVAFWCNPISGHATLYWYQQILGQGPKLLIQFQNNGVVDDSQLPKDRFSAERLKGVDSTLKIQPAKLEDSAVYLCASSSTSQGANEKLFFGSGTQLSVL.